This entry lists 31 T cell receptor beta chains sequenced from one sample in a study of cytomegalovirus exposure and HLA in healthy donors. The PCR ran on 60 Vbeta and 13 Jbeta primers. Sequencing was performed with immunoSEQ multiplex PCR; in TCRdb, only in-frame clones are kept and a portion is missing. The sample shows 150,000 to 200,000 clones, about 76% of them seen only once. Input material: PBMCs. Every receptor here comes from a female donor in good health and CMV-seronegative.

This chain uses TRBV28 with TRBJ2-7; D is unresolved. The germline CDR1 and CDR2 sequences are MDHEN and SYDVKM. The CDR3 runs to 12 residues. V dropped 2 bases and J dropped 2 bases, with 4 bases sitting between them. The CDR3 loop is CASSLQAYEQYF. CDR3 sequence (DNA): TGTGCCAGCAGTTTACAGGCCTACGAGCAGTACTTC.

This chain connects TRBV9 to TRBJ2-5; 9 bases match TRBD2. Germline values: CDR1 SGDLS, CDR2 YYNGEE. J was trimmed by 1 base and V by 4 bases; bases with no gene match: 5. This CDR3 has 15 amino acids. The CDR3 nucleotides read TGTGCCAGCAGCCCACGACTAGCGGCCCAAGAGACCCAGTACTTC. Its protein product is CASSPRLAAQETQYF.

This chain uses TRBV13 with TRBJ2-7; TRBD2 aligns across 11 bases. Germline loops: CDR1 PRHDT, CDR2 FYEKMQ (reference sequence). CDR3 length equals 14 residues. V trimming: 8 bases; J trimming: 2 bases; junction bases outside the gene matches: 5. CDR3 protein: CASGSGRVTYEQYF. As DNA, the CDR3 is TGTGCCAGCGGTAGCGGGAGGGTGACCTACGAGCAGTACTTC.

The chain links TRBV5-1 to TRBJ2-2; the D gene is possibly TRBD1 (6 bases). Trimming removed 1 base from V and 2 bases from J, with 12 bases in between. The CDR3 sequence is 16 residues long. The germline gives CDR1 SGHRS, CDR2 YFSETQ. The CDR3 DNA is TGCGCCAGCAGCTTGACCGGGACACCCAACACCGGGGAGCTGTTTTTT. Amino acids: CASSLTGTPNTGELFF.

V usage is TRBV5-1 and J usage is TRBJ1-3; unclear D gene. Trimming shortened V by 4 bases and J by 4 bases, and 9 bases separated the two germline ends. The CDR3 loop spans 13 amino acids. The germline CDR1 and CDR2 sequences are SGHRS and YFSETQ. CDR3 residues: CASSAASGNTIYF. CDR3 nucleotide sequence: TGCGCCAGCAGCGCGGCTTCGGGAAACACCATATATTTT.

V gene TRBV29-1 combines with J gene TRBJ1-2; D might be TRBD1 (6 bases). Germline CDR1 is SQVTM and CDR2 is ANQGSEA. V was clipped by 4 bases and J by 4 bases, with 13 bases between them. This CDR3 has 13 amino acids. CDR3 region: CSVAAGDGYGYTF. In nucleotides, the CDR3 is TGCAGCGTTGCCGCAGGGGACGGCTATGGCTACACCTTC.

The rearrangement links TRBV7-9 to TRBJ2-3, with D hard to call. CDR1 and CDR2 from the germline V gene are SEHNR and FQNEAQ (reference sequence). Deletions cut 5 bases from V and 6 bases from J, with 12 bases between. The CDR3 runs 13 residues. The CDR3 loop is CASSTYGADTQYF. In nucleotides, the CDR3 is TGTGCCAGCAGCACCTACGGTGCCGATACGCAGTATTTT.

This clone was counted between two and nine times. Here the CDR3 DNA reads TGTGCCGCTGGGCGGGGGGGGGATCAGCCCCAGCATTTT. Its protein is CAAGRGGDQPQHF. The gene calls are TRBV10-3 and TRBJ1-5, with D perhaps matching TRBD1 (5 bases). V lost 11 bases to trimming and J lost 5 bases, with 16 bases between them. The CDR3 extends over 13 amino acids. Germline CDR1 and CDR2: ENHRY and SYGVKD.

This chain joins TRBV5-1 and TRBJ2-3; 8 positions match TRBD2. Germline CDR1 reads SGHRS; CDR2 reads YFSETQ. J lost 3 bases, V lost 6 bases, and 15 bases had no gene match. The CDR3 has 17 amino acids. The CDR3 sequence: CASTLGGAGELTDTQYF. CDR3 DNA sequence: TGCGCCAGCACTCTGGGTGGAGCGGGAGAGTTGACAGATACGCAGTATTTT.

The chain links TRBV7-8 to TRBJ1-2, with D possibly TRBD1 on 5 matching bases. Germline CDR1 is SGHVS and CDR2 is FQNEAQ. The CDR3 has 12 amino acids. The germline V and J ends were trimmed by 1 base and 9 bases, with 9 bases remaining between them. The CDR3 DNA sequence: TGTGCCAGCAGCTTAGACAACAGGAGCTACACCTTC. As protein: CASSLDNRSYTF.

The rearrangement joins TRBV5-1 to TRBJ2-3, with 8 bases aligning to TRBD2. The CDR3 totals 17 residues. Germline CDR1 is SGHRS and CDR2 is YFSETQ. The V gene end was trimmed by 0 bases and the J gene end by 0 bases; junction bases not matched to a gene: 6. Here the CDR3 DNA reads TGCGCCAGCAGCTTGGCCACGGGACTAGTCAGCACAGATACGCAGTATTTT. Protein product: CASSLATGLVSTDTQYF.

The rearrangement uses TRBV19 and TRBJ2-5, with 13 bases that match TRBD2. CDR1 is LNHDA and CDR2 is SQIVND in the germline V gene (reference sequence). The CDR3 is 13 residues long. V lost 9 bases and J lost 5; bases outside the gene matches: 3. CDR3 DNA: TGTGCCAGCGGACTAGCGGGAGCGGAGACCCAGTACTTC. Translation: CASGLAGAETQYF.

The genes are TRBV5-8 and TRBJ1-2; 8 nucleotides align to TRBD1. The CDR3 length is 12 residues. CDR1 is SGHTS, CDR2 YDEGEE, per germline. V lost 4 bases, J lost 5 bases, and 1 base stayed unmatched. The CDR3 loop reads CASSTGGYGYTF. The CDR3 region has the DNA TGTGCCAGCAGCACAGGGGGTTATGGCTACACCTTC.

This clone appeared a few times. The rearrangement joins TRBV5-1 to TRBJ1-2; 8 bases map to TRBD1. V lost 5 bases, J lost 7 bases, and 10 bases stayed unmatched. Germline V gene sequence: CDR1 SGHRS, CDR2 YFSETQ. This CDR3 spans 14 amino acids. In DNA, the CDR3 is TGCGCCAGCAGGACCCGGACAGGGTCGAGTGGCTACACCTTC. Its translation: CASRTRTGSSGYTF.

This chain links TRBV6-1 with TRBJ1-1, with D possibly matching TRBD1 (5 bases). The germline V gene encodes CDR1 MNHNS and CDR2 SASEGT. This CDR3 contains 14 residues. The V end was cut by 2 bases, the J end by 0 bases, with 7 bases between. CDR3 protein: CASSERGMNTEAFF. DNA for the CDR3: TGTGCCAGCAGTGAACGGGGGATGAACACTGAAGCTTTCTTT.

V gene TRBV28 combines with J gene TRBJ2-2; 13 bases agree with TRBD2. CDR1 and CDR2 from the germline V gene are MDHEN and SYDVKM. This CDR3 region has 20 residues. The V segment lost 4 bases and the J segment 6 bases; nucleotides outside the gene matches: 17. The DNA of the CDR3 is TGTGCCAGCAGTTCCCTTACACAACTAGCGGGAGGGATATTACCCGGGGAGCTGTTTTTT. The encoded protein is CASSSLTQLAGGILPGELFF.

The chain combines TRBV9 with TRBJ1-6; 10 positions match TRBD1. CDR1 and CDR2 from the germline V gene are SGDLS and YYNGEE. The V segment lost 0 bases and the J segment 8 bases; nucleotides outside the gene matches: 5. This CDR3 has 16 amino acids. CDR3 in amino acids: CASSVGVDRGDSPLHF. CDR3 nucleotides: TGTGCCAGCAGCGTAGGGGTGGACAGGGGGGATTCACCCCTCCACTTT.

This chain connects TRBV6-4 to TRBJ2-2, with TRBD1 identical over 7 bases. The V gene's germline CDR1 is MRHNA and CDR2 SNTAGT. V was clipped by 3 bases and J by 5 bases; unmatched bases: 0. The CDR3 length is 13 residues. The CDR3 region has the DNA TGTGCCAGCAGTGAGACAGGGACCGGGGAGCTGTTTTTT. Translated: CASSETGTGELFF.

The chain combines TRBV30 with TRBJ1-6; tentatively, D is TRBD1 (5 bases). The V end was cut by 8 bases, the J end by 9 bases, with 17 bases between. Germline V gives CDR1 GTSNPN, CDR2 SVGIG (reference sequence). The CDR3 is made up of 13 amino acids. The CDR3 loop is CARERGGSSPLHF. The CDR3 DNA reads as TGTGCCCGGGAGAGGGGTGGAAGTTCACCCCTCCACTTT.

The J gene is TRBJ1-1, the V gene TRBV6-5; D is ambiguous. Deletions cut 2 bases from V and 5 bases from J, with 9 bases between. Germline CDR1 reads MNHEY; CDR2 reads SVGAGI. The CDR3 length is 13 residues. The CDR3 sequence: CASSYGRETEAFF. CDR3 coding DNA: TGTGCCAGCAGTTACGGTCGCGAGACTGAAGCTTTCTTT.

The rearrangement joins TRBV10-3 to TRBJ2-3, with D tentatively TRBD2 (6 bases). Trimming stripped 10 bases from V and 0 bases from J, with 20 bases between. Germline assignment: CDR1 ENHRY and CDR2 SYGVKD. CDR3 size: 16 residues. As DNA, the CDR3 is TGTGCCACCCACCGCGCTCCAGGGACTAGCACAGATACGCAGTATTTT. This codes for CATHRAPGTSTDTQYF.

This clone was seen only once. The chain recombines TRBV15 with TRBJ2-2; possibly TRBD2 for D (5 bases). Trimming left V 0 bases short and J 4 bases short, with 9 bases between. CDR3 size: 15 residues. Germline V gives CDR1 LNHNV, CDR2 YYDKDF (reference sequence). CDR3 sequence (DNA): TGTGCCACCAGCAGAGATGAGGGTATCACCGGGGAGCTGTTTTTT. As protein: CATSRDEGITGELFF.

The chain uses TRBV6-6 and TRBJ2-2; 9 nucleotides line up with TRBD2. CDR1 and CDR2 (germline): MNHNY, SVGAGI (reference sequence). There are 15 residues in the CDR3. V lost 8 bases to trimming and J lost 1 base; unmatched junction nucleotides: 5. CDR3 sequence reads: CASLRGGVNTGELFF. CDR3 DNA: TGTGCCAGCCTGCGCGGGGGGGTGAACACCGGGGAGCTGTTTTTT.

The chain joins TRBV2 to TRBJ1-3; 11 positions match TRBD1. There are 14 residues in the CDR3. V was pared by 0 bases and J by 8 bases, with 0 bases of the junction left unmatched. Germline V gives CDR1 SNHLY, CDR2 FYNNEI. CDR3 sequence: CASSEAGQGDTIYF. The CDR3 DNA sequence: TGTGCCAGCAGTGAAGCGGGACAGGGGGACACCATATATTTT.

This rearrangement joins TRBV5-5 to TRBJ1-1; 8 bases are a match to TRBD1. The CDR3 consists of 14 residues. The V segment lost 4 bases and the J segment 1 base; nucleotides outside the gene matches: 3. Germline loops: CDR1 SGHKS, CDR2 YYEKEE (reference sequence). The CDR3 is CASSRTGKNTEAFF. For the CDR3, the DNA is TGTGCCAGCAGCCGGACAGGGAAGAACACTGAAGCTTTCTTT. Based on the CDR3 plus reference TRBV5-5 and TRBJ1-1, the full variable domain is DAGVTQSPTHLIKTRGQQVTLRCSPISGHKSVSWYQQVLGQGPQFIFQYYEKEERGRGNFPDRFSARQFPNYSSELNVNALLLGDSALYLCASSRTGKNTEAFFGQGTRLTVV.

The rearrangement uses TRBV29-1 and TRBJ1-2, with 9 bases identical to TRBD1. The V segment lost 7 bases and the J segment 5 bases; nucleotides outside the gene matches: 8. The CDR3 is 13 amino acids. The germline V gene has CDR1 SQVTM and CDR2 ANQGSEA. The CDR3 nucleotides read TGCAGCGCCGTGGGACAGGGAGGTTATGGCTACACCTTC. Residues: CSAVGQGGYGYTF.

The chain links TRBV5-1 to TRBJ1-2; 8 bases fit TRBD1. CDR1 and CDR2 (germline): SGHRS, YFSETQ. This CDR3 comprises 15 residues. J lost 4 bases, V lost 0 bases, and 5 bases had no gene match. CDR3 coding DNA: TGCGCCAGCAGCTTGGAGACAGGGGACTCCTATGGCTACACCTTC. This sequence encodes CASSLETGDSYGYTF. Supplemented by reference TRBV5-1 and TRBJ1-2, the full variable domain reads KAGVTQTPRYLIKTRGQQVTLSCSPISGHRSVSWYQQTPGQGLQFLFEYFSETQRNKGNFPGRFSGRQFSNSRSEMNVSTLELGDSALYLCASSLETGDSYGYTFGSGTRLTVV.

This chain links TRBV5-6 with TRBJ2-3, with 7 bases matching TRBD2. The CDR3 sequence is 18 residues long. Germline-derived CDR1 and CDR2 are SGHDT and YYEEEE. V shed 4 bases, J shed 4 bases, and the junction held 18 bases outside the gene matches. CDR3 bases: TGTGCCAGCAGCCCATGGGAGGGAAGAGGGATGCACGCAGATACGCAGTATTTT. This codes for CASSPWEGRGMHADTQYF.

In this sample, this clone turned up a few times. The rearrangement uses TRBV5-1 and TRBJ2-7; possible D gene TRBD2, 6 bases. Germline loops: CDR1 SGHRS, CDR2 YFSETQ. Deletions cut 0 bases from V and 4 bases from J, with 14 bases between. CDR3 length: 15 residues. The CDR3 here is CASSLAKAGTYEQYF. CDR3 DNA: TGCGCCAGCAGCTTGGCCAAGGCAGGGACTTACGAGCAGTACTTC.

The chain links TRBV11-2 to TRBJ1-1; D perhaps matches TRBD1 (5 bases). This CDR3 is 12 amino acids long. The germline V gene encodes CDR1 SGHAT and CDR2 FQNNGV. Trimming took off 6 bases at V and 1 base at J, with 6 bases between the two ends. In nucleotides, the CDR3 is TGTGCCAGCAGGACAGAGAACACTGAAGCTTTCTTT. It codes for CASRTENTEAFF.

V is TRBV10-3 and J is TRBJ2-2; 12 bases agree with TRBD2. V lost 4 bases, J lost 4 bases, and 1 base stayed unmatched. This CDR3 region has 15 residues. Germline V gene lookup returns CDR1 ENHRY and CDR2 SYGVKD. Written as DNA, the CDR3 is TGTGCCATCAGTGCACTAGCGGGGGGCACCGGGGAGCTGTTTTTT. It is translated as CAISALAGGTGELFF.